Reported below is one T cell receptor (beta chain). This clone was recorded only once. What this receptor recognizes is not known. No much larger clonotype is one base removed from it; base qualities were not supplied. The immunoSEQ Assay, a bias-controlled multiplex PCR, was used to amplify TCRbeta CDR3 regions from genomic DNA. Per the authors' processing: Nucleated cell counts per sample were estimated from amplification of reference gene primers within the assay. Sequence reads were collapsed and filtered to measure the absolute abundance of every unique TCRbeta CDR3 rearrangement. Productive Simpson clonality was computed per sample as the square root of Simpson's diversity index over productive rearrangements. Here the immuneACCESS table is served through TCRdb, limited to in-frame sequences with V and J called. Missing clones are a known gap in these copies; in checked studies unresolved V genes cover under half, and the rest lacks a known reason. The D gene and trimming were derived from the DNA, and the V and J assignments and clone size from that table. This sample gives more than 110,000 clones in total; approximately 85% of them show up just once. The ten largest clones capture around 3% of the sample.

Sequences SGHDT (CDR1) and YYEEEE (CDR2) are obtained from the germline V gene. CDR3 length: 15 amino acids, cysteine to phenylalanine. This entry keeps only the CDR3 DNA: 45 bases, framed from base 1. The V end gives up 3 bases and the J end 9 bases, leaving 8 bases in the junction not matched to a gene. Whole blood was collected in K2EDTA tubes by collaborating institutions according to the institutions' own protocols. For TCRbeta analysis, collaborator samples were shipped as frozen whole blood, as isolated PBMCs, or as DNA extracted from either sample type. The data were taken from a study of blood T cell repertoires in COVID-19 (dated by TCRdb to 2020 to 2021). At the level of the whole study: Collaborator samples came from the United States, Italy and Spain and covered acute and convalescent phases of COVID-19. The dataset comprised deeply sampled blood TCRbeta repertoires from subjects exposed to, actively infected with, or recovered from COVID-19. Samples were obtained from the ongoing ImmuneRACE study (first 160 participants) and from over a thousand subjects provided by 6 global collaborators. The material from the prospective study consisted of cDNA or gDNA derived from T cells, B-cell-depleted T cells, or PBMCs. The sample metadata nearly always contained a de-identified subject ID, COVID-19 status, age in years and sex. A freely available public database, intended as a resource for researchers studying the immune response to SARS-CoV-2, is where the repertoires were released. Where available, HLA class I and class II types were obtained from metadata supplied by the sample provider rather than from assay-based typing. Results and caveats for the whole study, not just this receptor: How much clinical and demographic metadata was included differed by source and by participant, and the metadata was provided uncurated.

The sequence derives from a man aged 50 to 59 with acute or convalescent COVID-19. The source material was peripheral blood. This receptor chain uses TRBV5-6 and TRBJ2-1; TRBD1 aligns with 11 central bases. CDR3 reads: CASSSDRGLTVEQFF. In nucleotides, the sequence is TGTGCCAGCAGCTCGGACAGGGGGCTTACGGTTGAGCAGTTCTTC.